This T cell receptor (beta chain) was recorded in a study of T cell responses to AZD1222 COVID-19 vaccine. V was pared by 6 bases and J by 3 bases, with 9 bases of the junction left unmatched. Looked up from germline, CDR1 is MNHEY and CDR2 is SVGEGT. This CDR3 is built from 15 residues. General study results and limits: Researchers report vaccine-associated CD4 TCRs spanning spike, with dominance at 160-218 and 743-854. Researchers took repertoire samples only after the peak T cell response had come.

Of note for this clone: Its cognate antigen is unknown.

TCRdb's copy holds only in-frame clones and misses some; the assay was immunoSEQ multiplex PCR. Counted here are approximately 150,000 clones, 90% to 95% occurring once; the ten biggest clones make up roughly 3.8%. This chain connects TRBV6-2 or TRBV6-3 to TRBJ2-7; 9 bases are a match to TRBD1. Sequencing used peripheral blood, obtained 28 days after the second AZD1222 dose. The receptor was derived from an adult who received the AZD1222 COVID-19 vaccine. CDR3 sequence: CASSGTGLGGYEQYF. The CDR3 bases are TGTGCCAGCAGCGGGACAGGGCTCGGAGGCTACGAGCAGTACTTC.